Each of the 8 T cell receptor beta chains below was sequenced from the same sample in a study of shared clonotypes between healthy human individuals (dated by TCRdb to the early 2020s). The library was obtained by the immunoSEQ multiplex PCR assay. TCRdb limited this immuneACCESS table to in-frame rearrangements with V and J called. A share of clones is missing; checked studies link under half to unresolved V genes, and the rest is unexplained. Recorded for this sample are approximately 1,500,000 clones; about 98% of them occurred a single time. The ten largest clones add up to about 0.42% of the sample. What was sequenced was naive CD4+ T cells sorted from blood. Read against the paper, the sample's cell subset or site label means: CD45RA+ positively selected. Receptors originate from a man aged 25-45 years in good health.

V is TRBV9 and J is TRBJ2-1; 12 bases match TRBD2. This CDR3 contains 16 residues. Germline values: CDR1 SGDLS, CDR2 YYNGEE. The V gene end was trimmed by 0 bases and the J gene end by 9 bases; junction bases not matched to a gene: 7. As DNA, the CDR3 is TGTGCCAGCAGCGTAGGGCTAGCGGGAGGGATCGGTGAGCAGTTCTTC. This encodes CASSVGLAGGIGEQFF.

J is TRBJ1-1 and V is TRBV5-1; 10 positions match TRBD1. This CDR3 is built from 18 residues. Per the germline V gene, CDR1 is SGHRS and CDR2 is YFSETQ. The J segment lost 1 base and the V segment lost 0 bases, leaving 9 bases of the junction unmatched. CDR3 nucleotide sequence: TGCGCCAGCAGCTTGGCCCTTGGTGACAGGGGGCCGAACACTGAAGCTTTCTTT. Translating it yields CASSLALGDRGPNTEAFF.

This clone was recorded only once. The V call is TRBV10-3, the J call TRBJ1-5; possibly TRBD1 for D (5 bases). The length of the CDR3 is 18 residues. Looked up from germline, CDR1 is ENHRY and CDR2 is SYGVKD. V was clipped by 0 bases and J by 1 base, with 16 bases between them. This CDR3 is CAISESNARGASNQPQHF. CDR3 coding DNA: TGTGCCATCAGTGAGTCGAATGCTCGCGGGGCGAGCAATCAGCCCCAGCATTTT.

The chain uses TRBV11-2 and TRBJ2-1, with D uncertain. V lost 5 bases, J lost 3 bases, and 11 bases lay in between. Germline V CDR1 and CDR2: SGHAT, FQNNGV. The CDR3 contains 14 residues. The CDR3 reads CASSPLAGYNEQFF. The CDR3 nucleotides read TGTGCCAGCAGCCCCTTAGCAGGCTACAATGAGCAGTTCTTC.

The CDR3 loop is CASSYRSRNPNTEAFF. CDR3 nucleotide sequence: TGTGCCAGCAGTTATCGGTCTCGAAATCCGAACACTGAAGCTTTCTTT. The chain combines TRBV6-5 with TRBJ1-1; D not resolved. Trimming removed 3 bases at V and 1 base at J, with 15 bases between. The CDR3 length is 16 residues. Per the germline V gene, CDR1 is MNHEY and CDR2 is SVGAGI.

The CDR3 protein is CASSSGQGANTGELFF. CDR3 DNA sequence: TGTGCCAGCAGCTCAGGACAGGGGGCAAACACCGGGGAGCTGTTTTTT. The V gene is TRBV5-8, the J gene TRBJ2-2, with 11 bases aligning to TRBD1. Germline values: CDR1 SGHTS, CDR2 YDEGEE. The CDR3 runs 16 residues. Unmatched junction bases numbered 3, after V lost 3 bases and J lost 2 bases.

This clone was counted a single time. CDR3 in DNA: TGTGCCAGCAGCTTGTTGGGACCCTACGAGCAGTACTTC. Encoded protein: CASSLLGPYEQYF. The chain employs TRBV5-6 and TRBJ2-7; D could derive from TRBD1 or TRBD2 (5 bases each). The CDR3 loop spans 13 amino acids. The V end was cut by 1 base, the J end by 2 bases, with 7 bases between. Germline V lookup: CDR1 SGHDT, CDR2 YYEEEE.

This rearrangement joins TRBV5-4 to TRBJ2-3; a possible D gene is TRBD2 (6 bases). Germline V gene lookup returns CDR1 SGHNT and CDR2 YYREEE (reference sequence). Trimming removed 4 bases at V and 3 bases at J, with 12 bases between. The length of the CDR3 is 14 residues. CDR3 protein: CASSPQAGTDTQYF. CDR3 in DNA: TGTGCCAGCAGCCCCCAGGCGGGAACAGATACGCAGTATTTT.